Described below is a single T cell receptor beta chain sequence and its context. The ends were cut back, 4 bases at V and 4 bases at J, with 10 bases in the middle. Germline CDR1 and CDR2: GTSNPN and SVGIG (reference sequence). CDR3 length equals 13 residues. This sample was taken from a study of Ad26.COV2.S vaccination and SARS-CoV-2 variants. Noted treatment: roughly 19 received Ad26.COV2.S at low or high dose, single or two shots; about 5 received placebo; per-sample allocation not given. At day 63 after the first vaccine or placebo injection, samples were drawn. Profiled with immunoSEQ multiplex PCR; TCRdb holds only in-frame clones, not every one. Of around 450,000 clones listed, over 75% are singletons.

The receptor was isolated from a person aged 18 to 59 who received the Ad26.COV2.S COVID-19 vaccine or a placebo. The genes are TRBV30 and TRBJ2-2, with a possible D match to TRBD2 (6 bases). The starting material was peripheral blood, obtained in a trial of Ad26.COV2.S vaccine versus placebo. CDR3 region: CAWTSVVTGELFF. The CDR3 DNA follows: TGTGCCTGGACTAGCGTCGTCACCGGGGAGCTGTTTTTT.